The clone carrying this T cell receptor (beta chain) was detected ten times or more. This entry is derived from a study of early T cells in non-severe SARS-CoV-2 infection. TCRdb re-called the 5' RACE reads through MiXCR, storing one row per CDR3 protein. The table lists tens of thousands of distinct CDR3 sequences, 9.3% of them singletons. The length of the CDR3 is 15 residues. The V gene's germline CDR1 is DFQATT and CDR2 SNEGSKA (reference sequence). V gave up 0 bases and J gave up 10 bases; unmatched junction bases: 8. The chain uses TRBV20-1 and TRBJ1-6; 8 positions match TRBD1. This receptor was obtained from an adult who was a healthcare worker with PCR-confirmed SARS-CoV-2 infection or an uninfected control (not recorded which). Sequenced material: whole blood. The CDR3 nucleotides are TGCAGTGCTAGAGATCAGGGGGCATATTACTCACCCCTCCACTTT. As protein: CSARDQGAYYSPLHF.